This T cell receptor beta chain derives from a study of blood T cell repertoires in COVID-19. This CDR3 has 19 amino acids. Germline trimming cut 0 bases from V and 1 base from J; bases unmatched to any gene: 8. The V gene's germline CDR1 is LGHNA and CDR2 YNFKEQ. Methods used by the authors: Nucleated cell number was recorded as an estimate derived from reference gene primer amplification. Profiled with immunoSEQ multiplex PCR; TCRdb holds only in-frame clones, not every one. V and J calls and clone size are those listed in that table; D and trimming were worked out from the DNA. Of about 230,000 clones in the sample, around 82% were seen once.

This receptor was identified in a man aged 50 to 60 with active or convalescent COVID-19. The chain employs TRBV4-2 and TRBJ2-3; 12 nucleotides line up with TRBD2. The sample consisted of peripheral blood. CDR3 nucleotides: TGTGCCAGCAGCCAAGAAAGACTAGCGGGGGCCGCGGGCACAGATACGCAGTATTTT. Translated: CASSQERLAGAAGTDTQYF.